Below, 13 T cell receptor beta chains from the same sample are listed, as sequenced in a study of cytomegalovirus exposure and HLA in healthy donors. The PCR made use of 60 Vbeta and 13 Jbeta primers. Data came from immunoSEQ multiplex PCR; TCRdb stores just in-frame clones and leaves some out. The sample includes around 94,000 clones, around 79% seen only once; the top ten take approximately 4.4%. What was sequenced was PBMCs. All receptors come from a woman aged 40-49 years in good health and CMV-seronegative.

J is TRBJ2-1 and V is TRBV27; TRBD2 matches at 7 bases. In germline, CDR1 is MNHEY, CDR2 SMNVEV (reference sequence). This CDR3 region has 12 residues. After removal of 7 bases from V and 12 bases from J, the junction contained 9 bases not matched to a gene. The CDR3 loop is CASISDGGTQFF. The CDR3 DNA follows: TGTGCCAGCATTAGCGACGGGGGGACGCAGTTCTTC.

Here the CDR3 reads CASSPEAGSQAFF. Here the CDR3 DNA reads TGTGCCAGCAGCCCCGAGGCGGGGTCACAAGCTTTCTTT. The chain is built from TRBV9 and TRBJ1-1; D call uncertain. V lost 4 bases, J lost 9 bases, and 16 bases lay in between. This CDR3 is built from 13 residues. Germline V gene data show CDR1 as SGDLS and CDR2 as YYNGEE.

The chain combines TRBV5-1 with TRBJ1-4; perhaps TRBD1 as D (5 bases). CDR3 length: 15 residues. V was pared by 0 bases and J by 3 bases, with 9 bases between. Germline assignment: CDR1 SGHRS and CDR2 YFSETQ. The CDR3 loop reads CASSLGRGPNEKLFF. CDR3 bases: TGCGCCAGCAGCTTGGGGAGGGGACCTAATGAAAAACTGTTTTTT.

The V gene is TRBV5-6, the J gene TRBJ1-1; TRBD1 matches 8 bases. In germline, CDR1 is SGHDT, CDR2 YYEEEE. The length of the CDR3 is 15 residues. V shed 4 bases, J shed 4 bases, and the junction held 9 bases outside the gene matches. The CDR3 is CASSLPTGAGTEAFF. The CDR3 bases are TGTGCCAGCAGCCTCCCGACAGGGGCTGGCACTGAAGCTTTCTTT.

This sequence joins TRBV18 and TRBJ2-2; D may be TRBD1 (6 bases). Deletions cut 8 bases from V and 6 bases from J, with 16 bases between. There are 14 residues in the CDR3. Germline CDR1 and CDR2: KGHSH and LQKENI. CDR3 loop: CASAPSTGPGELFF. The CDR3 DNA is TGTGCCAGCGCCCCCTCGACAGGCCCCGGGGAGCTGTTTTTT.

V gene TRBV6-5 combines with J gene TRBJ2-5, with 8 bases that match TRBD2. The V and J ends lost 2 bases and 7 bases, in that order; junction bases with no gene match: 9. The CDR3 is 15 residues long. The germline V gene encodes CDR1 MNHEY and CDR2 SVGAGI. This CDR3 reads CASSYGTRGGGTQYF. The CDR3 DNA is TGTGCCAGCAGTTACGGGACTAGGGGGGGAGGGACCCAGTACTTC.

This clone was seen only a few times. CDR3 sequence reads: CASSISGGAFSEQYF. The DNA of the CDR3 is TGTGCCAGCAGCATTAGCGGGGGGGCCTTTTCCGAGCAGTACTTC. The J gene is TRBJ2-7, the V gene TRBV14, with 11 bases aligning to TRBD2. Trimming removed 5 bases from V and 6 bases from J; junction bases left unmatched: 9. There are 15 residues in the CDR3. Germline V gives CDR1 SGHDN, CDR2 FVKESK.

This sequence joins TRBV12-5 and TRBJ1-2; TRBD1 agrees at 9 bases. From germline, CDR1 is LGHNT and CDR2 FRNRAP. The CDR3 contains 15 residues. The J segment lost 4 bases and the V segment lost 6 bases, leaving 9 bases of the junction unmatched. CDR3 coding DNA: TGTGCTAGTGGCGAAACCCCGACAGGGGGCTATGGCTACACCTTC. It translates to CASGETPTGGYGYTF.

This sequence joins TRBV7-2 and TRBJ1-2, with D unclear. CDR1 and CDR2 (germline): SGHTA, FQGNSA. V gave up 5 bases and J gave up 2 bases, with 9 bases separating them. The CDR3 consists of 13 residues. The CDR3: CASSLKFNYGYTF. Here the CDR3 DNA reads TGTGCCAGCAGCCTTAAATTCAACTATGGCTACACCTTC.

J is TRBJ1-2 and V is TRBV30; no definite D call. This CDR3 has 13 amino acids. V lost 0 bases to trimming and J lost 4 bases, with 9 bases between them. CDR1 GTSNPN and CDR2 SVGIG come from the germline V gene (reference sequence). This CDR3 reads CAWSVLVTYGYTF. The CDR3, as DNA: TGTGCCTGGAGTGTACTAGTGACCTATGGCTACACCTTC.

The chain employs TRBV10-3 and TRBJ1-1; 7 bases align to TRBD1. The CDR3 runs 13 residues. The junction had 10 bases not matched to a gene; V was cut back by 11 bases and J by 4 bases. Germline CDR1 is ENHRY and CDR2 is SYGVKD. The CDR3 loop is CASGGGAGTEAFF. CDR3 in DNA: TGTGCCTCTGGAGGGGGCGCCGGCACTGAAGCTTTCTTT.

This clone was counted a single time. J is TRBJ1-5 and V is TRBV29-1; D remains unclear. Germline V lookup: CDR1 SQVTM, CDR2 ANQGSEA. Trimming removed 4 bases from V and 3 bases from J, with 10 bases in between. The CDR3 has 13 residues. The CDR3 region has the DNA TGCAGCGTTGGGGTAGACTTCAATCAGCCCCAGCATTTT. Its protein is CSVGVDFNQPQHF.

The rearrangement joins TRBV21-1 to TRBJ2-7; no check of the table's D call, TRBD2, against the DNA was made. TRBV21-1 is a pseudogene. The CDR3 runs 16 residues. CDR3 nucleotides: TGTGCCAGCAGCAAAGGAATAGCGGGGGAATACTACGAGCAGTACTTC. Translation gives CASSKGIAGEYYEQYF.